The rows below give T cell receptor beta chains drawn from one sample of a study of post-analysis software for immune sequencing data. TCRdb used MiXCR to reprocess the PCR reads, holding one entry per CDR3 protein. This table has hundreds of thousands of distinct CDR3 sequences, approximately 38% appearing once. The specimen was blood. These receptors were collected from a girl under 10 years old with multiple sclerosis. Each CDR3 is given with its conserved first and last residue. The D gene is left open where the match is weak. Where a row states a size, it is once, few, many or the class of an expanded clone; other rows omit it.

cdr3_nt cdr3_aa j_call d_call v_call clone_size
TGTGCCAACCAACCCCCAGGGGGCGCGGGTGGCTACACCTTC CANQPPGGAGGYTF TRBJ1-2 TRBD1 TRBV28 few
TGTGCCAGCAGCCCAAGCGGGAGTAACTACGAGCAGTACTTC CASSPSGSNYEQYF TRBJ2-7 TRBD2 TRBV7-2 -
TGCAGCGCCGCGGGACAGGGGGCTAGTGAGCAGTACTTC CSAAGQGASEQYF TRBJ2-7 TRBD1 TRBV29-1 -
TGCAGTGCGTTCAGGACAGGGCCTACCTACGAGCAGTACTTC CSAFRTGPTYEQYF TRBJ2-7 TRBD1 TRBV20-1 -
TGCGCCAGCAGCTTGGCAGAGGTAGAGGAGACCCAGTACTTC CASSLAEVEETQYF TRBJ2-5 - TRBV5-1 -
TGCGCCAGCAGCCGAGGACTATTTGAGCAGTTCTTC CASSRGLFEQFF TRBJ2-1 - TRBV14 -
TGTGCCAGCAGCGACAGTCTGGGGGACAGCAATCAGCCCCAGCATTTT CASSDSLGDSNQPQHF TRBJ1-5 - TRBV7-2 -
TGCGCCAGCAGCCTACGGACTAGCGGGATAGGATATGAGCAGTTCTTC CASSLRTSGIGYEQFF TRBJ2-1 TRBD2 TRBV4-1 few
TGTGCCAGCAGCTCTCATGATTCGGGCTTTTCCTACAATGAGCAGTTCTTC CASSSHDSGFSYNEQFF TRBJ2-1 - TRBV5-6 few
TGCAGTGCCACAACCGGGGCGGCCTATGGCTACACCTTC CSATTGAAYGYTF TRBJ1-2 - TRBV20-1 -